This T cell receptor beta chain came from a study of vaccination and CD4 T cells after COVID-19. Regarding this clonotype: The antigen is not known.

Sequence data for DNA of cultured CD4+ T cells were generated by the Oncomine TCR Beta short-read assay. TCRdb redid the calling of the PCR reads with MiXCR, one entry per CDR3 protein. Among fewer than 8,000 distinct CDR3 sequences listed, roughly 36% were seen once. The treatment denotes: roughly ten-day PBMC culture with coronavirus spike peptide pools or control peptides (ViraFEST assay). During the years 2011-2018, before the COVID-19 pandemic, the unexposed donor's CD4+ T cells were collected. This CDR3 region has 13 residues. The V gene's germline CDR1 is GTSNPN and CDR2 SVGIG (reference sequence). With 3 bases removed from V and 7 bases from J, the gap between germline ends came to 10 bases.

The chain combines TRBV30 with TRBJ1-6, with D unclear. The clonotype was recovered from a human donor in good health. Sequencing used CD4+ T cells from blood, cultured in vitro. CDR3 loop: CAWRLGMNSPLHF. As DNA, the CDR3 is TGTGCCTGGAGACTGGGTATGAATTCACCCCTCCACTTT.